The 32 T cell receptor beta chains below were found in one sample sequenced in a study of somatic mutations in cytotoxic T cells in rheumatoid arthritis. Generated by immunoSEQ multiplex PCR, the TCRdb table keeps only in-frame clones and is missing some. The sample lists some 35,000 clones, less than 85% occurring once. The sequenced sample consisted of CD8+ T cells sorted from blood. Receptor source: a man aged 35 to 55 in good health.

By sample share, this clone is medium-sized. The CDR3 coding sequence is TGTGCCGCCGAGGGGGATACGCAGTATTTT. This gives the protein CAAEGDTQYF. The J gene is TRBJ2-3, the V gene TRBV19; tentatively, D is TRBD1 or TRBD2 (5 bases each). CDR3 length: 10 amino acids. Germline V gene data show CDR1 as LNHDA and CDR2 as SQIVND (reference sequence). V lost 11 bases, J lost 6 bases, and 9 bases lay in between. Complete variable domain (other parts from reference TRBV19 and TRBJ2-3): DGGITQSPKYLFRKEGQNVTLSCEQNLNHDAMYWYRQDPGQGLRLIYYSQIVNDFQKGDIAEGYSVSREKKESFPLTVTSAQKNPTAFYLCAAEGDTQYFGPGTRLTVL.

The rearrangement uses TRBV7-9 and TRBJ2-3; a possible D gene is TRBD1 (5 bases). The CDR3 is made up of 13 amino acids. Germline V gives CDR1 SEHNR, CDR2 FQNEAQ (reference sequence). CDR3 in DNA: TGTCACCTAGGGGCAGCTAGCACAGATACGCAGTATTTT. Protein sequence: CHLGAASTDTQYF.

This chain uses TRBV5-6 with TRBJ2-1; D unclear. This CDR3 comprises 14 residues. V lost 4 bases, J lost 6 bases, and 14 bases lay in between. Germline V gene lookup returns CDR1 SGHDT and CDR2 YYEEEE. As DNA, the CDR3 is TGTGCCAGCAGCGACGACACCAACGGCAATGAGCAGTTCTTC. This translates into CASSDDTNGNEQFF.

The chain joins TRBV29-1 to TRBJ1-3; D uncertain. The CDR3 spans 14 residues. Trimming left V 4 bases short and J 0 bases short, with 10 bases between. In germline, CDR1 is SQVTM, CDR2 ANQGSEA. The CDR3 sequence is CSVVVELSGNTIYF. Written as DNA, the CDR3 is TGCAGCGTTGTGGTCGAACTCTCTGGAAACACCATATATTTT.

CDR3 in amino acids: CASSPQTALGQPQHF. The CDR3 bases are TGTGCCAGCAGTCCTCAGACAGCCTTGGGTCAGCCCCAGCATTTT. The chain couples TRBV28 to TRBJ1-5; tentative D call: TRBD1 (5 bases). The CDR3 is made up of 15 amino acids. CDR1 is MDHEN, CDR2 SYDVKM, per germline. Trimming stripped 5 bases from V and 6 bases from J, with 17 bases between.

The rearrangement uses TRBV7-9 and TRBJ2-7; TRBD2 is a possible D gene (6 bases). CDR1 is SEHNR, CDR2 FQNEAQ, per germline (reference sequence). The V end lost 0 bases, the J end lost 3 bases, and 12 bases lay between the germline ends. CDR3 size: 15 residues. CDR3 DNA: TGTGCCAGCAGCTTAGCGCCGGAGGGTAACTACGAGCAGTACTTC. Residues: CASSLAPEGNYEQYF.

Only one count was recorded for this clone. The V gene is TRBV4-1, the J gene TRBJ2-1; the D gene is possibly TRBD2 (5 bases). The CDR3 has 15 amino acids. The V end lost 0 bases, the J end lost 8 bases, and 14 bases lay between the germline ends. CDR1 is MGHRA, CDR2 YSYEKL, per germline. The CDR3 protein is CASSQEVPSTDEQFF. The CDR3, as DNA: TGCGCCAGCAGCCAAGAAGTCCCTAGCACGGATGAGCAGTTCTTC.

This clone has just a few counts. V gene TRBV15 combines with J gene TRBJ1-1; D possibly corresponds to TRBD1 (5 bases). Trimming stripped 5 bases from V and 0 bases from J, with 7 bases between. In germline, CDR1 is LNHNV, CDR2 YYDKDF (reference sequence). The CDR3 has 13 amino acids. The CDR3 DNA sequence: TGTGCCACCAGCCCAGGGATGAACACTGAAGCTTTCTTT. Protein product: CATSPGMNTEAFF.

The rearrangement joins TRBV6-1 to TRBJ1-5, with unresolved D. The CDR3 is 15 residues long. The V gene lost 1 base and the J gene lost 7 bases, with 14 bases spanning the gap. Germline lookup yields CDR1 MNHNS and CDR2 SASEGT. The CDR3 bases are TGTGCCAGCAGTGAAGTGGAGGTAGTTACGCAGCCCCAGCATTTT. Amino acids: CASSEVEVVTQPQHF.

The rearrangement links TRBV28 to TRBJ2-7, with D possibly TRBD2 on 5 matching bases. The V gene lost 2 bases and the J gene lost 4 bases, with 12 bases spanning the gap. This CDR3 region has 14 residues. The V gene's germline CDR1 is MDHEN and CDR2 SYDVKM. CDR3 DNA sequence: TGTGCCAGCAGTTTAACGGACTTAGCATACGAGCAGTACTTC. Translated, it gives CASSLTDLAYEQYF.

The CDR3 is CASSLDREGFFYGYTF. The CDR3 DNA is TGTGCCAGCAGCTTAGATCGGGAGGGGTTCTTCTATGGCTACACCTTC. The gene calls are TRBV11-2 and TRBJ1-2, with D possibly TRBD1 on 5 matching bases. Deletions cut 0 bases from V and 4 bases from J, with 15 bases between. CDR1 is SGHAT and CDR2 is FQNNGV in the germline V gene. This CDR3 has 16 amino acids.

This chain uses TRBV19 with TRBJ1-4; D not certain. The CDR3 covers 15 residues. Trimming removed 7 bases from V and 5 bases from J, with 17 bases in between. The V gene's germline CDR1 is LNHDA and CDR2 SQIVND (reference sequence). DNA of the CDR3: TGTGCCAGTACCGATAGGTACGGGCTCAATGAAAAACTGTTTTTT. It is translated as CASTDRYGLNEKLFF.

This clone was seen once. The chain has TRBV11-2 and TRBJ2-3; a weak D match, TRBD2 (6 bases). The germline gives CDR1 SGHAT, CDR2 FQNNGV. The CDR3 consists of 16 residues. Trimming took off 5 bases at V and 5 bases at J, with 20 bases between the two ends. The DNA of the CDR3 is TGTGCCAGCAGCCCAAAAAAGCCGGGGGTAGTAGATACGCAGTATTTT. This sequence encodes CASSPKKPGVVDTQYF.

This clone was observed a handful of times. The J gene is TRBJ2-2, the V gene TRBV29-1; no clear D gene. Germline CDR1 SQVTM, CDR2 ANQGSEA. The CDR3 has 11 amino acids. The V and J ends lost 4 bases and 4 bases respectively, with 4 bases between them. CDR3 loop: CSVVSTGELFF. The CDR3 nucleotides read TGCAGCGTTGTTAGCACCGGGGAGCTGTTTTTT.

The genes are TRBV4-1 and TRBJ2-7; 9 bases are a match to TRBD1. V trimming: 4 bases; J trimming: 9 bases; junction bases outside the gene matches: 10. The CDR3 loop spans 14 amino acids. The V gene's germline CDR1 is MGHRA and CDR2 YSYEKL. CDR3 DNA: TGCGCCAGCAGCCCCGGGACAGGGCGTGTGCGGCAGTACTTC. This sequence encodes CASSPGTGRVRQYF.

V and J are TRBV4-1 and TRBJ2-7, with D possibly TRBD1 on 6 matching bases. The ends were cut back, 0 bases at V and 5 bases at J, with 11 bases in the middle. This CDR3 spans 14 amino acids. The germline CDR1 and CDR2 sequences are MGHRA and YSYEKL. The CDR3 protein is CASSQDRGGNEQYF. CDR3 nucleotide sequence: TGCGCCAGCAGCCAAGACAGGGGCGGTAACGAGCAGTACTTC.

This sequence joins TRBV19 and TRBJ1-1; perhaps TRBD1 as D (5 bases). V gave up 3 bases and J gave up 6 bases, with 11 bases separating them. Germline V gene lookup returns CDR1 LNHDA and CDR2 SQIVND (reference sequence). This CDR3 region has 13 residues. CDR3 loop: CASSIGGYPEAFF. In DNA, the CDR3 is TGTGCCAGTAGTATCGGGGGGTACCCTGAAGCTTTCTTT.

The V gene is TRBV14, the J gene TRBJ1-1; no clear D. Germline V gene data show CDR1 as SGHDN and CDR2 as FVKESK. The CDR3 consists of 13 residues. V was shortened by 0 bases and J by 1 base, with 3 bases between the two germline ends. The CDR3 coding sequence is TGTGCCAGCAGCCAAGAAACGAACACTGAAGCTTTCTTT. The encoded protein is CASSQETNTEAFF.

The CDR3 coding sequence is TGTGCCAGCAGCGCAGGACTGATCTACGAGCAGTACTTC. Translation gives CASSAGLIYEQYF. The chain is built from TRBV5-4 and TRBJ2-7; tentatively, D is TRBD2 (5 bases). The V and J ends lost 4 bases and 3 bases respectively, with 11 bases between them. The CDR3 is 13 residues long. CDR1 and CDR2 (germline): SGHNT, YYREEE (reference sequence).

The CDR3 reads CASSPPEGLYEQYF. Written as DNA, the CDR3 is TGTGCCAGCAGTCCCCCGGAGGGTCTCTACGAGCAGTACTTC. The chain links TRBV28 to TRBJ2-7, with a tentative D call TRBD2 (6 bases). Per germline, CDR1 MDHEN and CDR2 SYDVKM. There are 14 residues in the CDR3. Trimming took off 5 bases at V and 3 bases at J, with 14 bases between the two ends.

The chain is built from TRBV4-3 and TRBJ2-5, with a tentative D call TRBD2 (7 bases). V lost 4 bases to trimming and J lost 5 bases, with 17 bases between them. Per the germline V gene, CDR1 is LGHNA and CDR2 is YSLEER. The CDR3 consists of 15 residues. The CDR3 region is CASSRGAGVSETQYF. The DNA of the CDR3 is TGCGCCAGCAGCCGGGGGGCGGGAGTAAGCGAGACCCAGTACTTC.

This chain uses TRBV19 with TRBJ2-7, with a weak D call TRBD1 (6 bases). This CDR3 spans 14 amino acids. Germline V CDR1 and CDR2: LNHDA, SQIVND (reference sequence). With 5 bases removed from V and 1 base from J, the gap between germline ends came to 12 bases. The CDR3 protein is CASSPRTASYEQYF. The CDR3 region has the DNA TGTGCCAGTAGTCCCCGGACAGCTTCCTACGAGCAGTACTTC.

This chain joins TRBV4-1 and TRBJ1-2; perhaps TRBD1 as D (5 bases). This CDR3 is 13 amino acids long. V shed 1 base and J shed 9 bases, with 12 bases lying between them. CDR1 and CDR2 from the germline V gene are MGHRA and YSYEKL. This CDR3 reads CASSQGEGSRYTF. The CDR3 nucleotides read TGCGCCAGCAGCCAAGGAGAGGGGAGTCGCTACACCTTC.

This chain connects TRBV29-1 to TRBJ2-2, with TRBD1 matching 7 bases. The ends lost 7 bases at V and 3 bases at J; junction bases unmatched: 2. This CDR3 contains 12 residues. In germline, CDR1 is SQVTM, CDR2 ANQGSEA. The DNA for the CDR3 is TGCAGCGCCACAGGGGACACCGGGGAGCTGTTTTTT. Translated: CSATGDTGELFF.

This clone is categorized as medium-sized. The rearrangement joins TRBV7-6 to TRBJ2-1; 7 positions agree with TRBD2. The CDR3 is 18 residues long. Germline V lookup: CDR1 SGHVS, CDR2 FNYEAQ. V dropped 5 bases and J dropped 5; count of bases not matched to a gene: 18. The CDR3 DNA is TGTGCCAGCAGCCCTGGGGAGGGCCGACTGGGGTGGCACAATGAGCAGTTCTTC. It translates to CASSPGEGRLGWHNEQFF.

This chain connects TRBV9 to TRBJ2-1, with 14 positions matching TRBD2. There are 16 residues in the CDR3. Trimming cost V 4 bases and J 2 bases; bases outside gene matches: 2. From germline, CDR1 is SGDLS and CDR2 YYNGEE. The CDR3 is CASSRLAGGPYNEQFF. The CDR3 coding sequence is TGTGCCAGCAGCAGACTAGCGGGAGGGCCCTACAATGAGCAGTTCTTC.

This clone was detected once. This chain joins TRBV14 and TRBJ1-2; D gene unclear. Trimming cost V 0 bases and J 5 bases, with 10 bases left between them. CDR3 size: 14 residues. The germline V gene encodes CDR1 SGHDN and CDR2 FVKESK. Here the CDR3 reads CASSQDSPGYGYTF. The CDR3 DNA is TGTGCCAGCAGCCAAGATAGTCCGGGGTATGGCTACACCTTC.

In its sample, this clone ranks as medium-sized. The CDR3 DNA reads TGTGCCAGTAGCATGGGGGACAGGGACACCGGGGAGCTGTTTTTT. Its protein product is CASSMGDRDTGELFF. The rearrangement joins TRBV19 to TRBJ2-2; 9 nucleotides agree with TRBD1. Germline lookup yields CDR1 LNHDA and CDR2 SQIVND (reference sequence). The V segment lost 6 bases and the J segment 3 bases; nucleotides outside the gene matches: 5. The CDR3 consists of 15 residues.

V gene TRBV4-1 combines with J gene TRBJ2-1; a weak D match, TRBD2 (5 bases). This CDR3 spans 16 amino acids. CDR1 is MGHRA and CDR2 is YSYEKL in the germline V gene. Trimming removed 7 bases from V and 2 bases from J, with 18 bases in between. The CDR3 loop is CASTLEAGLAYNEQFF. CDR3 DNA sequence: TGCGCCAGCACCTTGGAGGCGGGTCTCGCCTACAATGAGCAGTTCTTC.

The chain carries TRBV7-9 and TRBJ2-1; 12 nucleotides match TRBD2. CDR1 and CDR2 from the germline V gene are SEHNR and FQNEAQ (reference sequence). There are 15 residues in the CDR3. V was clipped by 5 bases and J by 8 bases; unmatched bases: 7. The CDR3 reads CASSRTSGIGDEQFF. The CDR3 DNA reads TGTGCCAGCAGCCGGACTAGCGGGATAGGGGATGAGCAGTTCTTC.

This clone was seen once. The genes are TRBV11-1 and TRBJ1-2; no clear D gene. The V and J ends lost 1 base and 0 bases respectively, with 9 bases between them. The CDR3 sequence is 15 residues long. Germline loops: CDR1 SGHAT, CDR2 FQDESV (reference sequence). CDR3 coding DNA: TGTGCCAGCAGCTTAGATCAGACCTCTAACTATGGCTACACCTTC. Protein product: CASSLDQTSNYGYTF.

The gene calls are TRBV28 and TRBJ1-1, with a possible D match to TRBD1 (5 bases). V lost 4 bases and J lost 0, with 12 bases in between. Per the germline V gene, CDR1 is MDHEN and CDR2 is SYDVKM. The CDR3 extends over 15 amino acids. The CDR3 loop reads CASSSRAGMNTEAFF. CDR3 DNA: TGTGCCAGCAGTTCCCGGGCAGGGATGAACACTGAAGCTTTCTTT.